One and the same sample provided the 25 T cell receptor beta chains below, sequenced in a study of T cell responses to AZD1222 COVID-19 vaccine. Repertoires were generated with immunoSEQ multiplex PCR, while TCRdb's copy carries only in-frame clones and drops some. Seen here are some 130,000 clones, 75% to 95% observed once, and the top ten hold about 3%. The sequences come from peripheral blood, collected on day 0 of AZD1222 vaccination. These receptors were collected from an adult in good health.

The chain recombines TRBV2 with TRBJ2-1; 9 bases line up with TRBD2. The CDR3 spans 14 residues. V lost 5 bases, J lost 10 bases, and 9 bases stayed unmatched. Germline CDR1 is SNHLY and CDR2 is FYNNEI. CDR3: CASSSEVAGVEQFF. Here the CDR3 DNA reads TGTGCCAGCAGTTCCGAGGTAGCGGGAGTCGAGCAGTTCTTC.

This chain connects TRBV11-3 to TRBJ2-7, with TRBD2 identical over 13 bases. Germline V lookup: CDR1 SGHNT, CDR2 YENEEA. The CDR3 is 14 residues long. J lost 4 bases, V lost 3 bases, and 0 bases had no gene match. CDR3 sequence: CASSLTSGGYEQYF. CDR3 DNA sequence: TGTGCCAGCAGCTTGACTAGCGGGGGGTACGAGCAGTACTTC.

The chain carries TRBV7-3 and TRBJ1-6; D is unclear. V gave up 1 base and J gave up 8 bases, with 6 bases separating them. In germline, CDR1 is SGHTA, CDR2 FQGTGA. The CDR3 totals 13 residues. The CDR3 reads CASSLRTDSPLHF. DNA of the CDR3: TGTGCCAGCAGCTTAAGGACGGATTCACCCCTCCACTTT.

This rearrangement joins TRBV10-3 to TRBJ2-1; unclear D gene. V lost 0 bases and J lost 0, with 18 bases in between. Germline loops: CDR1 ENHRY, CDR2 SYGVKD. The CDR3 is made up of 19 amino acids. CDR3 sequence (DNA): TGTGCCATCAGTGAGTCGACCTCCGTGGGCCAGAGCTCCTACAATGAGCAGTTCTTC. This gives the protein CAISESTSVGQSSYNEQFF.

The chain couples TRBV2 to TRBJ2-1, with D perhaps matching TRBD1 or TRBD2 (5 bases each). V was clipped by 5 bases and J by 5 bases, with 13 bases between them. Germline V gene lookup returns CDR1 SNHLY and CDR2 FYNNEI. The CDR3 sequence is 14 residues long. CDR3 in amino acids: CASSTTGTNNEQFF. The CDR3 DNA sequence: TGTGCCAGCAGTACAACCGGGACCAACAATGAGCAGTTCTTC.

The chain's CDR3 is CSVAIPTEAFF. As DNA, the CDR3 is TGCAGCGTTGCAATACCGACTGAAGCTTTCTTT. V gene TRBV29-1 combines with J gene TRBJ1-1; no definite D call. Trimming shortened V by 4 bases and J by 5 bases, and 8 bases separated the two germline ends. Germline V gene data show CDR1 as SQVTM and CDR2 as ANQGSEA. The CDR3 sequence is 11 residues long.

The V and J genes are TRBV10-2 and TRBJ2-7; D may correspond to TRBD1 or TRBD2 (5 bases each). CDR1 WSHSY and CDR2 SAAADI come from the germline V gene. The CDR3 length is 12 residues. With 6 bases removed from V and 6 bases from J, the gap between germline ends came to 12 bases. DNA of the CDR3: TGCGCCAGCAGGAGGGGTGAGGGCGAGCAGTACTTC. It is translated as CASRRGEGEQYF.

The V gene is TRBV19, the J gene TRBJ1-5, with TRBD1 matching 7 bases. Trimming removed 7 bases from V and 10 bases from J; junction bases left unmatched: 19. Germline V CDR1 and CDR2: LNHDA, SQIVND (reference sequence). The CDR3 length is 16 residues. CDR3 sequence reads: CASKMGRQGGNLPQHF. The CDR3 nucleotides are TGTGCCAGTAAAATGGGGAGACAGGGTGGGAATCTACCCCAGCATTTT. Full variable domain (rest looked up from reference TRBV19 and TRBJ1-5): DGGITQSPKYLFRKEGQNVTLSCEQNLNHDAMYWYRQDPGQGLRLIYYSQIVNDFQKGDIAEGYSVSREKKESFPLTVTSAQKNPTAFYLCASKMGRQGGNLPQHFGDGTRLSIL.

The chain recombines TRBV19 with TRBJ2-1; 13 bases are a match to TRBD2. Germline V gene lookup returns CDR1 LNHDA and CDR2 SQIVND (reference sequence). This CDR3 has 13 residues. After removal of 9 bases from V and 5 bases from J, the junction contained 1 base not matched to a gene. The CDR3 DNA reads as TGTGCCAGCGGACTAGCGGGGGACAATGAGCAGTTCTTC. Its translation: CASGLAGDNEQFF.

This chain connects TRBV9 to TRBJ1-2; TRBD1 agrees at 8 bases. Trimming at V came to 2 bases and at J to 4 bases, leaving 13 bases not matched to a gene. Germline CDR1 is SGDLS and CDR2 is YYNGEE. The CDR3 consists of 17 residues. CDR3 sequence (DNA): TGTGCCAGCAGCGTCCTAGCGGGGACAGGCACCCTCTATGGCTACACCTTC. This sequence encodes CASSVLAGTGTLYGYTF.

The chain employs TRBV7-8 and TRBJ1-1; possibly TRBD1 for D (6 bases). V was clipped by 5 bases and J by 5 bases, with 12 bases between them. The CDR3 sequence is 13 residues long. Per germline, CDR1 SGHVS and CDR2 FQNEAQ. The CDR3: CASSQTGTTEAFF. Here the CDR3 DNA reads TGTGCCAGCAGCCAAACAGGGACGACTGAAGCTTTCTTT.

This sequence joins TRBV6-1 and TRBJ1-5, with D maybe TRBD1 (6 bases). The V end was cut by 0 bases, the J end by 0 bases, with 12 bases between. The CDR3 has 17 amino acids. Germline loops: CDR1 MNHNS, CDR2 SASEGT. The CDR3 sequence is CASSEARTAYSNQPQHF. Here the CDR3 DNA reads TGTGCCAGCAGTGAAGCGAGGACAGCTTATAGCAATCAGCCCCAGCATTTT.

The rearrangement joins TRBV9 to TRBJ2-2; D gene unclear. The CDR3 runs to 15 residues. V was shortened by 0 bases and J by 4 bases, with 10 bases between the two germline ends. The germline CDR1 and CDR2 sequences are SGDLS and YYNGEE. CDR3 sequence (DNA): TGTGCCAGCAGCGTAGGGAGCCCGACCACCGGGGAGCTGTTTTTT. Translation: CASSVGSPTTGELFF. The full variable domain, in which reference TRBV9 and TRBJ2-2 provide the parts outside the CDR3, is DSGVTQTPKHLITATGQRVTLRCSPRSGDLSVYWYQQSLDQGLQFLIQYYNGEERAKGNILERFSAQQFPDLHSELNLSSLELGDSALYFCASSVGSPTTGELFFGEGSRLTVL.

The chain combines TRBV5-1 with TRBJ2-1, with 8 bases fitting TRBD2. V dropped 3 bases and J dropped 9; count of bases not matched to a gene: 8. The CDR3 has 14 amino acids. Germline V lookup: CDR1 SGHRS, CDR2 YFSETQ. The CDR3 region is CASSSGLVYGEQFF. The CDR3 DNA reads TGCGCCAGCAGCTCGGGACTAGTCTATGGTGAGCAGTTCTTC.

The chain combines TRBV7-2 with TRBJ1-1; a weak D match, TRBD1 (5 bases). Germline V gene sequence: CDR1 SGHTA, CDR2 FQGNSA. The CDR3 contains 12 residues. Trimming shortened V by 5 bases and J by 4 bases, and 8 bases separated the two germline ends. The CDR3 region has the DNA TGTGCCAGCAGCCCAGGGTCCACTGAAGCTTTCTTT. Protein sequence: CASSPGSTEAFF. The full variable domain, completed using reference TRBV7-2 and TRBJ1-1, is GAGVSQSPSNKVTEKGKDVELRCDPISGHTALYWYRQSLGQGLEFLIYFQGNSAPDKSGLPSDRFSAERTGGSVSTLTIQRTQQEDSAVYLCASSPGSTEAFFGQGTRLTVV.

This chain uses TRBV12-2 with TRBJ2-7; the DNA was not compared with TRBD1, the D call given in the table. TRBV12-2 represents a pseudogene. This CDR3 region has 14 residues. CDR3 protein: CASRPRGFRTWYPF. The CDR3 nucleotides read TGTGCAAGTCGCCCAAGGGGGTTTCGTACTTGGTACCCCTTC.

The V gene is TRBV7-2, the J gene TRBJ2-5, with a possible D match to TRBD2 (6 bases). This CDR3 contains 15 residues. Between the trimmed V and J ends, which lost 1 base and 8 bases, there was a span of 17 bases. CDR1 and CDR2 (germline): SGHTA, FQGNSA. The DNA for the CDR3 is TGTGCCAGCAGCTTAGGCGGGGATTCTCGGGGTACCCAGTACTTC. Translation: CASSLGGDSRGTQYF. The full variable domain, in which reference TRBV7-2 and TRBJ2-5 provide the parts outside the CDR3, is GAGVSQSPSNKVTEKGKDVELRCDPISGHTALYWYRQSLGQGLEFLIYFQGNSAPDKSGLPSDRFSAERTGGSVSTLTIQRTQQEDSAVYLCASSLGGDSRGTQYFGPGTRLLVL.

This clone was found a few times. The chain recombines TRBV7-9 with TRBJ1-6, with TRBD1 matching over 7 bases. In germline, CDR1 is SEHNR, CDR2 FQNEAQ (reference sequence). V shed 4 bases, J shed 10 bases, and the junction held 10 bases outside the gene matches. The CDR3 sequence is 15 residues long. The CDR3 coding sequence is TGTGCCAGCAGCTCGTTGACAGGGAAGACATCACCCCTCCACTTT. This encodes CASSSLTGKTSPLHF.

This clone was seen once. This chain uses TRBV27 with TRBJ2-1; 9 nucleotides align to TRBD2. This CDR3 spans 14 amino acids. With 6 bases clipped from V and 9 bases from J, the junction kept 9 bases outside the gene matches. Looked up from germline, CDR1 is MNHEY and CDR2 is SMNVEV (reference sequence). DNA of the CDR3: TGTGCCAGCAGCGTTACCGGGACTAGCCTTGAGCAGTTCTTC. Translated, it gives CASSVTGTSLEQFF.

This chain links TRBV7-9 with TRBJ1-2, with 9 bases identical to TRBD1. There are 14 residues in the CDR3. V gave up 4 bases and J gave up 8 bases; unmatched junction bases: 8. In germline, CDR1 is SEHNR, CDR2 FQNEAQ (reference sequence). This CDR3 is CASSSGQGGGGYTF. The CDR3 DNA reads TGTGCCAGCAGCTCGGGACAGGGCGGGGGCGGCTACACCTTC.

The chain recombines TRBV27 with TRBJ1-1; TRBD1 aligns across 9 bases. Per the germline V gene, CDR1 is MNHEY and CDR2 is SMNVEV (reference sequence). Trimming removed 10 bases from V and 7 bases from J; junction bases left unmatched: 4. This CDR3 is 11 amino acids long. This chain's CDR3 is CATTGGHEAFF. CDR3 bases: TGTGCCACAACAGGGGGCCATGAAGCTTTCTTT.

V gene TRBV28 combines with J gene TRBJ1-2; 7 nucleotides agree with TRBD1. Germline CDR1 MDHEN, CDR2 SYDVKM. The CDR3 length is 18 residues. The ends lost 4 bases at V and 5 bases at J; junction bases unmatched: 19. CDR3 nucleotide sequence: TGTGCCAGCAGTTCCCCCTCTGGACAGGCCAGGGGCCTATATGGCTACACCTTC. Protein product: CASSSPSGQARGLYGYTF.

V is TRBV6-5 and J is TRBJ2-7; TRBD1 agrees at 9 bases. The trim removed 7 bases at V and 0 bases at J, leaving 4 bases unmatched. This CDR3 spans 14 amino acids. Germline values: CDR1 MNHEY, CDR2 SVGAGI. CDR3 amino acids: CASKETGGSYEQYF. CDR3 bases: TGTGCCAGCAAAGAGACAGGGGGCTCCTACGAGCAGTACTTC.

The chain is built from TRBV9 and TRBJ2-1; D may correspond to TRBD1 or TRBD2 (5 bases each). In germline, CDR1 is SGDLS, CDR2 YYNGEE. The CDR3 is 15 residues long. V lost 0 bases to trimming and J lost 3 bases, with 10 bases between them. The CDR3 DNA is TGTGCCAGCAGCGTAGACACAGGACTCTACAATGAGCAGTTCTTC. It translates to CASSVDTGLYNEQFF.

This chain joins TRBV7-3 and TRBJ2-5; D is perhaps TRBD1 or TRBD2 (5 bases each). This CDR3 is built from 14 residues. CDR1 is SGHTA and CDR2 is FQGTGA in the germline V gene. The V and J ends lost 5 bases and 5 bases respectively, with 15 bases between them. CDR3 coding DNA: TGTGCCAGCAGCCGTCAAACCGGGGACGAGACCCAGTACTTC. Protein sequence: CASSRQTGDETQYF. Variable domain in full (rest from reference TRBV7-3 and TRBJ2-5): GAGVSQTPSNKVTEKGKYVELRCDPISGHTALYWYRQSLGQGPEFLIYFQGTGAADDSGLPNDRFFAVRPEGSVSTLKIQRTERGDSAVYLCASSRQTGDETQYFGPGTRLLVL.